A single sample gave rise to the 13 T cell receptor beta chains below, sequenced in a study of blood T cell repertoires in COVID-19. Sequenced by immunoSEQ multiplex PCR; TCRdb stores in-frame clones only, minus some. The sample holds 200,000 or so clones, approximately 83% seen once. The sequenced sample was PBMCs or T cells enriched from blood (not recorded which). The source is a man between 40 and 49 years old who had recovered from COVID-19.

The J gene is TRBJ2-1, the V gene TRBV2; TRBD2 matches at 8 bases. Trimming at V came to 7 bases and at J to 4 bases, leaving 9 bases not matched to a gene. The CDR3 totals 15 residues. The germline V gene encodes CDR1 SNHLY and CDR2 FYNNEI. The CDR3 DNA is TGTGCCAGCACCACGGGTAGCGGGGTTTACAATGAGCAGTTCTTC. Its protein product is CASTTGSGVYNEQFF.

This sequence joins TRBV18 and TRBJ1-1; 9 bases are shared with TRBD1. After removal of 4 bases from V and 1 base from J, the junction contained 7 bases not matched to a gene. In germline, CDR1 is KGHSH, CDR2 LQKENI. CDR3 length: 16 residues. The CDR3 reads CASSQLQGAGNTEAFF. As DNA, the CDR3 is TGTGCCAGCTCACAATTACAGGGGGCCGGGAACACTGAAGCTTTCTTT.

The CDR3 region has the DNA TGTGCCAGCAGCACCCGACAGGGACCCTTCACTGAAGCTTTCTTT. Residues: CASSTRQGPFTEAFF. V and J are TRBV3-1 (or the pseudogene TRBV3-2) and TRBJ1-1, with 7 bases that match TRBD1. The V gene's germline CDR1 is LGHDT and CDR2 YNNKEL (reference sequence). CDR3 size: 15 residues. V dropped 5 bases and J dropped 4; count of bases not matched to a gene: 10.

This rearrangement joins TRBV7-2 to TRBJ1-2; TRBD1 might be the D (6 bases). The CDR3 covers 13 residues. Trimming took 2 bases from V and 8 from J, leaving 12 bases between them. From germline, CDR1 is SGHTA and CDR2 FQGNSA. The CDR3 protein is CASSLNRAGGYTF. DNA for the CDR3: TGTGCCAGCAGCTTAAACAGGGCAGGAGGCTACACCTTC.

The rearrangement links TRBV7-2 to TRBJ1-1; D gene unclear. The CDR3 extends over 12 amino acids. V was shortened by 6 bases and J by 0 bases, with 5 bases between the two germline ends. From germline, CDR1 is SGHTA and CDR2 FQGNSA. The CDR3 spells CASRGLNTEAFF. The CDR3 DNA is TGTGCCAGCAGGGGCCTGAACACTGAAGCTTTCTTT.

This clone was observed a few times. The chain recombines TRBV10-3 with TRBJ1-1; TRBD1 aligns across 7 bases. Unmatched junction bases numbered 10, after V lost 2 bases and J lost 10 bases. The CDR3 is made up of 14 amino acids. Germline values: CDR1 ENHRY, CDR2 SYGVKD. This CDR3 is CAISELTQGNGAFF. As DNA, the CDR3 is TGTGCCATCAGTGAGCTAACACAGGGGAATGGAGCTTTCTTT.

The chain couples TRBV6-5 to TRBJ1-2; 7 bases match TRBD1. The CDR3 loop spans 16 amino acids. Trimming cost V 4 bases and J 4 bases; bases outside gene matches: 12. Germline CDR1 reads MNHEY; CDR2 reads SVGAGI. The CDR3 region is CASSSSIGTEIYGYTF. The CDR3 DNA sequence: TGTGCCAGCAGTTCCTCGATAGGGACAGAAATCTATGGCTACACCTTC.

This CDR3 is CASSIGQNSPLHF. CDR3 coding DNA: TGTGCCAGTAGTATAGGACAGAATTCACCCCTCCACTTT. J is TRBJ1-6 and V is TRBV19; possibly TRBD1 for D (5 bases). V was pared by 1 base and J by 7 bases, with 5 bases between. CDR3 length: 13 residues. The germline gives CDR1 LNHDA, CDR2 SQIVND (reference sequence).

The CDR3 DNA reads TGCAGCGTTGAAGCGCCACGAGAGAACACTGAAGCTTTCTTT. Translating gives CSVEAPRENTEAFF. The chain links TRBV29-1 to TRBJ1-1; D call uncertain. The CDR3 runs 14 residues. V was pared by 1 base and J by 1 base, with 10 bases between. CDR1 SQVTM and CDR2 ANQGSEA come from the germline V gene.

The gene calls are TRBV7-9 and TRBJ2-3; D possibly corresponds to TRBD1 (5 bases). Per the germline V gene, CDR1 is SEHNR and CDR2 is FQNEAQ (reference sequence). The V gene lost 8 bases and the J gene lost 1 base, with 13 bases spanning the gap. The CDR3 length is 14 residues. In nucleotides, the CDR3 is TGTGCCAGCCTCAGGCAGGGTGGCACAGATACGCAGTATTTT. Translation gives CASLRQGGTDTQYF.

The table lists this clone with a few counts. The chain couples TRBV4-2 to TRBJ1-2; tentatively, D is TRBD1 (5 bases). The germline V gene encodes CDR1 LGHNA and CDR2 YNFKEQ. Deletions cut 0 bases from V and 8 bases from J, with 19 bases between. This CDR3 has 16 residues. The DNA of the CDR3 is TGTGCCAGCAGCCAAGATCTAACGGGGGGGTTAGGCGGCTACACCTTC. The encoded protein is CASSQDLTGGLGGYTF.

A single count supports this clone. V gene TRBV27 combines with J gene TRBJ1-4, with 8 bases matching TRBD1. V lost 7 bases, J lost 7 bases, and 11 bases stayed unmatched. Germline loops: CDR1 MNHEY, CDR2 SMNVEV (reference sequence). The CDR3 has 15 residues. The DNA for the CDR3 is TGTGCCAGCACCCAGACGCGGACAGGGACTGAAAAACTGTTTTTT. Translating gives CASTQTRTGTEKLFF. The full variable domain, completed using reference TRBV27 and TRBJ1-4, is EAQVTQNPRYLITVTGKKLTVTCSQNMNHEYMSWYRQDPGLGLRQIYYSMNVEVTDKGDVPEGYKVSRKEKRNFPLILESPSPNQTSLYFCASTQTRTGTEKLFFGSGTQLSVL.

This clone occurred a few times. The V and J genes are TRBV5-1 and TRBJ1-5; TRBD1 matches at 10 bases. The CDR3 sequence is 15 residues long. V was clipped by 3 bases and J by 1 base; unmatched bases: 1. Germline values: CDR1 SGHRS, CDR2 YFSETQ. The CDR3 sequence: CASSWTGGSNQPQHF. CDR3 sequence (DNA): TGCGCCAGCAGCTGGACAGGGGGGAGCAATCAGCCCCAGCATTTT.